Listed below are T cell receptor beta chains from one sample, sequenced in a study of T cells after posttransplantation cyclophosphamide. The repertoire was sequenced with immunoSEQ multiplex PCR; TCRdb's copy has only in-frame clones and lacks some. The table records 15,000 to 20,000 clones, 75% to 90% of them present only once. The material sequenced was PBMCs, taken after allogeneic stem cell transplant with calcineurin inhibitor and methotrexate. Receptors originate from a female patient aged 18 to 29 who received an allogeneic stem cell transplant from an unrelated donor, was CMV-positive, and had acute and chronic GVHD. Some T cells here may be from the graft donor. CDR3s include the opening cysteine and the closing phenylalanine or tryptophan. Each record gives: D gene, J gene, V gene, clone size, CDR3 protein, CDR3 DNA. The D gene is left open where the match is weak. The listing skips clone size in some rows; elsewhere it reads once, few, many or a size class.

>TRBD2|TRBJ2-7|TRBV7-2|-
CASSAGTTVTYEQYF
TGTGCCAGCAGCGCCGGGACTACCGTAACCTACGAGCAGTACTTC
>-|TRBJ2-2|TRBV6-6|-
CASSYLEAITGELFF
TGTGCCAGCAGTTACCTGGAGGCGATCACCGGGGAGCTGTTTTTT
>-|TRBJ2-7|TRBV11-2|-
CASSLDRGSSYEQYF
TGTGCCAGCAGCTTAGATCGCGGCAGCTCCTACGAGCAGTACTTC
>-|TRBJ1-6|TRBV25-1|-
CASSPHWAFNSPLHF
TGTGCCAGCAGTCCACATTGGGCATTTAATTCACCCCTCCACTTT
>-|TRBJ1-4|TRBV19|few
CASSIRGTSEKLFF
TGTGCCAGTAGTATCCGGGGAACCAGTGAAAAACTGTTTTTT
>TRBD1|TRBJ2-7|TRBV5-1|-
CASSLDKQGASYEQYF
TGCGCCAGCAGCTTGGACAAACAGGGGGCCTCCTACGAGCAGTACTTC
>TRBD1|TRBJ1-5|TRBV6-4|-
CASSLTGTGDQPQHF
TGTGCCAGCAGTCTGACAGGGACGGGGGATCAGCCCCAGCATTTT
>-|TRBJ2-5|TRBV6-6|-
CASRAAETQYF
TGTGCCAGCAGAGCTGCGGAGACCCAGTACTTC
>-|TRBJ2-7|TRBV2|-
CASSGGTYPYEQYF
TGTGCCAGCAGTGGGGGGACATACCCATACGAGCAGTACTTC
>-|TRBJ2-1|TRBV15|-
CATSRDDGRYNEQFF
TGTGCCACCAGCAGAGATGATGGCAGATACAATGAGCAGTTCTTC
>TRBD1|TRBJ1-4|TRBV7-8|once
CASSPRDRADGTNEKLFF
TGTGCCAGCAGCCCTCGGGACAGGGCGGACGGAACTAATGAAAAACTGTTTTTT
>TRBD1|TRBJ1-2|TRBV30|-
CAWSTGGWGGYTF
TGTGCCTGGAGTACAGGGGGCTGGGGTGGCTACACCTTC
>TRBD1|TRBJ2-2|TRBV6-6|-
CASRRGQGHTGELFF
TGTGCCAGCAGGCGGGGACAGGGTCACACCGGGGAGCTGTTTTTT
>-|TRBJ1-1|TRBV6-1|-
CASSEGQNTEAFF
TGTGCCAGCAGTGAAGGACAGAACACTGAAGCTTTCTTT
>TRBD2|TRBJ2-7|TRBV5-8|-
CASSLAARGGAYEQYF
TGTGCCAGCAGCTTGGCGGCCCGGGGGGGGGCCTACGAGCAGTACTTC
>TRBD1|TRBJ2-7|TRBV4-1|few
CASSSNDRGGDEQYF
TGTGCCAGCAGCTCGAACGACAGGGGGGGGGATGAGCAGTACTTC
>TRBD1|TRBJ2-7|TRBV27|-
CASSLGTASYEQYF
TGTGCCAGCAGTTTGGGGACAGCTTCCTACGAGCAGTACTTC
>-|TRBJ2-6|TRBV11-1|few
CASSPLTVFPGANVLTF
TGTGCCAGCAGCCCCCTGACAGTTTTTCCTGGGGCCAACGTCCTGACTTTC
>-|TRBJ2-2|TRBV27|once
CASSTGFTGELFF
TGTGCCAGCAGTACAGGGTTCACCGGGGAGCTGTTTTTT
>-|TRBJ2-2|TRBV6-1|-
CASRDWLINTGELFF
TGTGCCAGCAGGGACTGGCTAATAAACACCGGGGAGCTGTTTTTT
>-|TRBJ1-2|TRBV30|-
CAWDPGVRGGYTF
TGTGCCTGGGACCCGGGGGTTCGGGGTGGCTACACCTTC
>-|TRBJ2-1|TRBV6-4|-
CASSEGGVGYNEQFF
TGTGCCAGCAGTGAAGGGGGGGTTGGCTACAATGAGCAGTTCTTC
>TRBD2|TRBJ2-5|TRBV4-2|-
CASSQILAGGPHQETQYF
TGTGCCAGCAGCCAAATTCTAGCGGGAGGGCCCCACCAAGAGACCCAGTACTTC
>-|TRBJ2-7|TRBV6-1|-
CASNRWSYEQYF
TGTGCCAGCAACCGGTGGTCCTACGAGCAGTACTTC
>TRBD2|TRBJ2-5|TRBV7-6|-
CASSLVSGASGNQETQYF
TGTGCCAGCAGCTTAGTATCTGGGGCTAGCGGGAACCAAGAGACCCAGTACTTC
>TRBD1|TRBJ2-7|TRBV5-4|-
CASSPDRGAHPIYEQYF
TGTGCCAGCAGCCCGGACAGGGGGGCCCACCCGATCTACGAGCAGTACTTC
>-|TRBJ2-1|TRBV6-1|once
CASSVSGSESYNEQFF
TGTGCCAGCAGTGTCAGTGGGAGTGAGTCCTACAATGAGCAGTTCTTC
>TRBD2|TRBJ2-3|TRBV5-1|-
CASSQGLVTDTQYF
TGCGCCAGCAGTCAAGGACTAGTTACAGATACGCAGTATTTT
>TRBD1|TRBJ2-5|TRBV2|-
CASGTGRGTQYF
TGTGCCAGCGGGACAGGGAGGGGGACCCAGTACTTC
>-|TRBJ1-5|TRBV6-1|-
CASSELGGNSNQPQHF
TGTGCCAGCAGTGAACTGGGAGGTAATAGCAATCAGCCCCAGCATTTT